Listed below are T cell receptor beta chains from one sample, sequenced in a study of shared clonotypes between healthy human individuals. Produced via immunoSEQ multiplex PCR; TCRdb's table is partial and in-frame only. The table lists about 2.4 million clones, 90% to 95% of them singletons. The material sequenced was naive CD4+ T cells sorted from blood. The receptor source for this set is a young man in good health. CDR3s include the opening cysteine and the closing phenylalanine or tryptophan. Fields, in order: V gene, clone size, J gene, D gene, CDR3 DNA, CDR3 protein. A D gene is named only where the DNA matches it firmly. Clone size, where shown, is once, few, many, or a class for clones that have expanded.

v_call: TRBV6-5; clone_size: once; j_call: TRBJ2-2; d_call: -; cdr3_nt: TGTGCCAGCACCCCGTCTGACACCGGGGAGCTGTTTTTT; cdr3_aa: CASTPSDTGELFF
v_call: TRBV4-3; clone_size: few; j_call: TRBJ2-3; d_call: -; cdr3_nt: TGCGCCAGCAGCCAAGATCGGGTGTTGGGTACCGATACGCAGTATTTT; cdr3_aa: CASSQDRVLGTDTQYF
v_call: TRBV7-2; clone_size: -; j_call: TRBJ1-3; d_call: -; cdr3_nt: TGTGCCAGCAGCTTGGGCTCCCCTGGAAACACCATATATTTT; cdr3_aa: CASSLGSPGNTIYF
v_call: TRBV10-3; clone_size: -; j_call: TRBJ2-1; d_call: -; cdr3_nt: TGTGCCATCAGTGAGTCGACGGCGGATGAGCAGTTCTTC; cdr3_aa: CAISESTADEQFF
v_call: TRBV18; clone_size: -; j_call: TRBJ1-1; d_call: -; cdr3_nt: TGTGCCAGCTCGACGGACAGTCGCAGCACTGAAGCTTTCTTT; cdr3_aa: CASSTDSRSTEAFF
v_call: TRBV27; clone_size: -; j_call: TRBJ1-4; d_call: -; cdr3_nt: TGTGCCAGCCGTAGATCGGGGGAGTTTGAAAAACTGTTTTTT; cdr3_aa: CASRRSGEFEKLFF
v_call: TRBV11-2; clone_size: few; j_call: TRBJ1-1; d_call: TRBD1; cdr3_nt: TGTGCCAGCAGCTCGACCAGGGGGAGCACTGAAGCTTTCTTT; cdr3_aa: CASSSTRGSTEAFF
v_call: TRBV5-1; clone_size: -; j_call: TRBJ2-7; d_call: TRBD2; cdr3_nt: TGCGCCAGCAGCTTGGGCCTAGCGGGGGACATCTCCTCCTACGAGCAGTACTTC; cdr3_aa: CASSLGLAGDISSYEQYF
v_call: TRBV2; clone_size: -; j_call: TRBJ2-7; d_call: TRBD2; cdr3_nt: TGTGCCAGCAGTCTAGCGGATTACGAGCAGTACTTC; cdr3_aa: CASSLADYEQYF
v_call: TRBV7-3; clone_size: -; j_call: TRBJ2-3; d_call: TRBD1; cdr3_nt: TGTGCCAGCAGCCCCGGGACAGGAGCAACAGATACGCAGTATTTT; cdr3_aa: CASSPGTGATDTQYF
v_call: TRBV7-8; clone_size: -; j_call: TRBJ2-1; d_call: TRBD1; cdr3_nt: TGTGCCAGCAGCCGACAGGGAATGGCTATCGATGAGCAGTTCTTC; cdr3_aa: CASSRQGMAIDEQFF
v_call: TRBV4-3; clone_size: -; j_call: TRBJ2-1; d_call: -; cdr3_nt: TGCGCCAGCAGCCAAGGAGAGGCTCGAGGCGATGAGCAGTTCTTC; cdr3_aa: CASSQGEARGDEQFF
v_call: TRBV6-6; clone_size: -; j_call: TRBJ1-2; d_call: -; cdr3_nt: TGTGCCAGCACCCCACCGGCGGGGGTGGATAACTATGGCTACACCTTC; cdr3_aa: CASTPPAGVDNYGYTF
v_call: TRBV9; clone_size: -; j_call: TRBJ1-4; d_call: -; cdr3_nt: TGTGCCAGCAGCGCGTCGGGCACAGTGCGGGCAACTAATGAAAAACTGTTTTTT; cdr3_aa: CASSASGTVRATNEKLFF
v_call: TRBV5-1; clone_size: -; j_call: TRBJ2-7; d_call: -; cdr3_nt: TGCGCCAGCAGCTTGGAATATTCCACCGCCTACGAGCAGTACTTC; cdr3_aa: CASSLEYSTAYEQYF
v_call: TRBV7-2; clone_size: -; j_call: TRBJ2-7; d_call: TRBD2; cdr3_nt: TGTGCCAGCAGCCCCCGGACTAGCGGGAGGGAAGAGCAGTACTTC; cdr3_aa: CASSPRTSGREEQYF
v_call: TRBV18; clone_size: -; j_call: TRBJ2-3; d_call: -; cdr3_nt: TGTGCCAGCTCACCACTCCAGGGGGGAACAGATACGCAGTATTTT; cdr3_aa: CASSPLQGGTDTQYF
v_call: TRBV18; clone_size: few; j_call: TRBJ1-1; d_call: -; cdr3_nt: TGTGCCAGCTCACCACGGTCGACACTTATGAACACTGAAGCTTTCTTT; cdr3_aa: CASSPRSTLMNTEAFF
v_call: TRBV6-4; clone_size: once; j_call: TRBJ2-1; d_call: -; cdr3_nt: TGTGCCAGCAGTGACGGGGCTAGCGCTCACAATGAGCAGTTCTTC; cdr3_aa: CASSDGASAHNEQFF
v_call: TRBV30; clone_size: few; j_call: TRBJ1-1; d_call: TRBD1; cdr3_nt: TGTGCCTGGACGGGACAGCCGAACACTGAAGCTTTCTTT; cdr3_aa: CAWTGQPNTEAFF
v_call: TRBV27; clone_size: -; j_call: TRBJ1-5; d_call: -; cdr3_nt: TGTGCCAGCAGTCCTAGCAATCAGCCCCAGCATTTT; cdr3_aa: CASSPSNQPQHF
v_call: TRBV20-1; clone_size: -; j_call: TRBJ2-5; d_call: -; cdr3_nt: TGCAGTGCCCCTTCCGAGACCCAGTACTTC; cdr3_aa: CSAPSETQYF
v_call: TRBV5-1; clone_size: -; j_call: TRBJ1-1; d_call: -; cdr3_nt: TGCGCCAGCAGCGGTCAGGGTATGAACACTGAAGCTTTCTTT; cdr3_aa: CASSGQGMNTEAFF
v_call: TRBV6-6; clone_size: few; j_call: TRBJ1-1; d_call: -; cdr3_nt: TGTGCCAGCATTCTACGGCAAAACACTGAAGCTTTCTTT; cdr3_aa: CASILRQNTEAFF